The entry that follows covers one TCR beta chain sequence. This sample was taken from a study of blood T cell repertoires in COVID-19. Background on the study: Samples of COVID-19 (acute and convalescent) were obtained from the United States, Italy and Spain. Sources were T cells, B-cell-depleted T cells, or PBMCs; the material itself was cDNA or gDNA.

Authors' analysis steps: Researchers report that nucleated cell counts were estimated from reference gene primer amplification. Data came from immunoSEQ multiplex PCR; TCRdb stores just in-frame clones and leaves some out. That table is the source of V, J and clone size, and D and trimming were worked out from the DNA. The sample carries some 100,000 clones, around nine tenths recorded once. Losses at the gene ends were 4 bases for V and 0 bases for J; bases not matched to a gene: 4. Looked up from germline, CDR1 is MDHEN and CDR2 is SYDVKM. The CDR3 consists of 15 residues. The sample was peripheral blood. This TCR was sampled from a woman between 70 and 85 years old with acute or convalescent COVID-19. This chain links TRBV28 with TRBJ2-3, with TRBD2 matching over 7 bases. CDR3 residues: CASSSRGGSTDTQYF. CDR3 sequence (DNA): TGTGCCAGCAGTTCACGCGGGGGTAGCACAGATACGCAGTATTTT.